One and the same sample provided the 24 T cell receptor beta chains below, sequenced in a study of blood T cell repertoires in COVID-19. Sequenced by immunoSEQ multiplex PCR; TCRdb stores in-frame clones only, minus some. Of approximately 100,000 clones listed, around 90% are singletons. Sequencing used peripheral blood. These receptor sequences come from a human donor with COVID-19, enrolled during active disease. The donor label of this sample is uncertain.

V gene TRBV2 combines with J gene TRBJ2-1; 14 bases match TRBD2. V gave up 11 bases and J gave up 1 base; unmatched junction bases: 19. Looked up from germline, CDR1 is SNHLY and CDR2 is FYNNEI. CDR3 length equals 20 residues. Here the CDR3 DNA reads TGTGCCGCCAGCAAGGACTCGGGACTAGCGGGAGTGAGGTCCTACAATGAGCAGTTCTTC. Protein sequence: CAASKDSGLAGVRSYNEQFF.

The chain joins TRBV28 to TRBJ2-7; unclear D gene. The CDR3 has 12 residues. V was cut by 2 bases and J by 5 bases, with 7 bases left in between. CDR1 MDHEN and CDR2 SYDVKM come from the germline V gene. CDR3 DNA sequence: TGTGCCAGCAGTTTAACCACAGACGAGCAGTACTTC. Its protein is CASSLTTDEQYF.

The chain joins TRBV4-1 to TRBJ1-4; TRBD1 agrees at 9 bases. Looked up from germline, CDR1 is MGHRA and CDR2 is YSYEKL. This CDR3 spans 18 amino acids. With 3 bases clipped from V and 0 bases from J, the junction kept 8 bases outside the gene matches. CDR3 DNA: TGCGCCAGCAGCCACCCGCCCGGGACAGGGACAACTAATGAAAAACTGTTTTTT. Translating it yields CASSHPPGTGTTNEKLFF.

This clone showed up just a few times. The rearrangement uses TRBV9 and TRBJ2-1; TRBD2 matches at 7 bases. This CDR3 has 14 amino acids. The trim removed 3 bases at V and 5 bases at J, leaving 5 bases unmatched. From germline, CDR1 is SGDLS and CDR2 YYNGEE. CDR3 sequence (DNA): TGTGCCAGCAGCGCTAGCGGATGGAACAATGAGCAGTTCTTC. Translating it yields CASSASGWNNEQFF.

V usage is TRBV5-1 and J usage is TRBJ2-1; a weak D match, TRBD1 (5 bases). CDR3 size: 15 residues. Germline lookup yields CDR1 SGHRS and CDR2 YFSETQ. The ends were cut back, 1 base at V and 4 bases at J, with 12 bases in the middle. Written as DNA, the CDR3 is TGCGCCAGCAGCTTGTCCGAAGGGGTATACAATGAGCAGTTCTTC. It encodes CASSLSEGVYNEQFF.

The chain joins TRBV7-2 to TRBJ2-5; 11 nucleotides match TRBD2. Germline values: CDR1 SGHTA, CDR2 FQGNSA. With 4 bases clipped from V and 5 bases from J, the junction kept 6 bases outside the gene matches. The CDR3 has 15 residues. CDR3: CASSYTSGGRETQYF. The CDR3, as DNA: TGTGCCAGCAGCTACACTAGCGGGGGTCGGGAGACCCAGTACTTC. The full variable domain, rest sourced from reference TRBV7-2 and TRBJ2-5, is GAGVSQSPSNKVTEKGKDVELRCDPISGHTALYWYRQSLGQGLEFLIYFQGNSAPDKSGLPSDRFSAERTGGSVSTLTIQRTQQEDSAVYLCASSYTSGGRETQYFGPGTRLLVL.

This chain uses TRBV4-1 with TRBJ2-7, with D possibly TRBD1 on 6 matching bases. There are 15 residues in the CDR3. Per germline, CDR1 MGHRA and CDR2 YSYEKL. V was cut by 3 bases and J by 2 bases, with 14 bases left in between. CDR3 in amino acids: CASSHVFRGAYEQYF. The CDR3 bases are TGCGCCAGCAGCCATGTTTTCAGGGGTGCCTACGAGCAGTACTTC.

This chain connects TRBV18 to TRBJ2-7; D is uncertain. Germline CDR1 KGHSH, CDR2 LQKENI. V was cut by 3 bases and J by 6 bases, with 12 bases left in between. This CDR3 has 13 residues. CDR3 amino acids: CASSPGEAREQYF. The CDR3 DNA is TGTGCCAGCTCACCTGGCGAGGCCCGCGAGCAGTACTTC.

This chain connects TRBV7-9 to TRBJ2-7; tentative D call: TRBD2 (5 bases). The CDR3 consists of 12 residues. The germline V gene has CDR1 SEHNR and CDR2 FQNEAQ (reference sequence). V was trimmed by 2 bases and J by 11 bases, leaving 13 bases between them. Here the CDR3 reads CASSLSGLIKYF. The CDR3 DNA reads TGTGCCAGCAGCTTATCCGGACTTATCAAGTACTTC.

The chain couples TRBV4-1 to TRBJ2-7; TRBD1 is a possible D gene (6 bases). Germline-derived CDR1 and CDR2 are MGHRA and YSYEKL. This CDR3 is 15 amino acids long. The V end lost 3 bases, the J end lost 2 bases, and 14 bases lay between the germline ends. The CDR3 DNA reads as TGCGCCAGCAGCCACCCGCCAGGGGCCCCCTACGAGCAGTACTTC. Amino acid sequence: CASSHPPGAPYEQYF.

The gene calls are TRBV9 and TRBJ2-1; maybe TRBD1 (5 bases). CDR1 SGDLS and CDR2 YYNGEE come from the germline V gene. V lost 2 bases, J lost 4 bases, and 13 bases lay in between. This CDR3 is 15 amino acids long. CDR3 sequence: CASSVRDRVYNEQFF. The CDR3 region has the DNA TGTGCCAGCAGCGTTCGTGACAGAGTATACAATGAGCAGTTCTTC. The variable domain in full, with the rest retrieved from reference TRBV9 and TRBJ2-1, is DSGVTQTPKHLITATGQRVTLRCSPRSGDLSVYWYQQSLDQGLQFLIQYYNGEERAKGNILERFSAQQFPDLHSELNLSSLELGDSALYFCASSVRDRVYNEQFFGPGTRLTVL.

V gene TRBV10-3 combines with J gene TRBJ2-2, with unresolved D. Looked up from germline, CDR1 is ENHRY and CDR2 is SYGVKD. V was trimmed by 4 bases and J by 6 bases, leaving 12 bases between them. The length of the CDR3 is 14 residues. The CDR3: CAISASQVSGELFF. The CDR3 region has the DNA TGTGCCATCAGTGCCTCTCAGGTCTCCGGGGAGCTGTTTTTT.

The chain combines TRBV27 with TRBJ1-5, with 8 bases aligning to TRBD1. Unmatched junction bases numbered 9, after V lost 5 bases and J lost 0 bases. The V gene's germline CDR1 is MNHEY and CDR2 SMNVEV (reference sequence). This CDR3 is built from 17 residues. CDR3 loop: CASSTYRGDFSNQPQHF. In DNA form, the CDR3 reads TGTGCCAGCAGTACCTACAGGGGGGATTTTAGCAATCAGCCCCAGCATTTT.

V is TRBV7-6 and J is TRBJ2-2; D is perhaps TRBD1 (6 bases). Germline CDR1 and CDR2: SGHVS and FNYEAQ. V lost 5 bases to trimming and J lost 4 bases, with 14 bases between them. The CDR3 length is 15 residues. The DNA of the CDR3 is TGTGCCAGCAGCCCCTACAGGGACCCCACCGGGGAGCTGTTTTTT. The encoded protein is CASSPYRDPTGELFF.

The J gene is TRBJ2-7, the V gene TRBV7-9; D possibly corresponds to TRBD1 (6 bases). Germline CDR1 is SEHNR and CDR2 is FQNEAQ (reference sequence). Trimming removed 6 bases at V and 6 bases at J, with 18 bases between. The CDR3 is made up of 14 amino acids. CDR3 region: CASSLTTGLTEQYF. DNA of the CDR3: TGTGCCAGCAGTTTAACTACAGGGCTGACCGAGCAGTACTTC.

The rearrangement links TRBV5-6 to TRBJ1-3, with D possibly being TRBD1 (6 bases). V was clipped by 4 bases and J by 0 bases, with 17 bases between them. In germline, CDR1 is SGHDT, CDR2 YYEEEE. The CDR3 consists of 17 residues. CDR3 region: CASSGNRDPDSGNTIYF. The CDR3 DNA reads as TGTGCCAGCAGCGGTAACAGGGACCCCGACTCTGGAAACACCATATATTTT. Together with reference TRBV5-6 and TRBJ1-3, the CDR3 gives the full variable domain: DAGVTQSPTHLIKTRGQQVTLRCSPKSGHDTVSWYQQALGQGPQFIFQYYEEEERQRGNFPDRFSGHQFPNYSSELNVNALLLGDSALYLCASSGNRDPDSGNTIYFGEGSWLTVV.

The genes are TRBV10-2 and TRBJ1-1; D uncertain. This CDR3 spans 17 amino acids. Trimming stripped 10 bases from V and 0 bases from J, with 24 bases between. Germline CDR1 is WSHSY and CDR2 is SAAADI. The DNA for the CDR3 is TGCGCCACCCAGGAGGTGGAACCGCTCCTGATGAACACTGAAGCTTTCTTT. This encodes CATQEVEPLLMNTEAFF.

This chain links TRBV6-5 with TRBJ2-1; D gene unclear. CDR1 is MNHEY, CDR2 SVGAGI, per germline. V dropped 6 bases and J dropped 7 bases, with 10 bases sitting between them. The CDR3 totals 12 residues. The DNA of the CDR3 is TGTGCCAGCAGGAAAGAGAGAAATGAGCAGTTCTTC. Translation gives CASRKERNEQFF.

V and J are TRBV19 and TRBJ1-5; 8 bases agree with TRBD1. The CDR3 spans 16 residues. Germline trimming cut 3 bases from V and 6 bases from J; bases unmatched to any gene: 10. Germline V gives CDR1 LNHDA, CDR2 SQIVND (reference sequence). CDR3 sequence reads: CASSIRRGTGGQPQHF. The CDR3 DNA follows: TGTGCCAGTAGTATCCGTCGGGGGACAGGAGGTCAGCCCCAGCATTTT.

This chain uses TRBV6-5 with TRBJ1-5; D possibly corresponds to TRBD1 (6 bases). V lost 7 bases and J 0 bases, leaving 13 bases between the germline ends. Germline CDR1 reads MNHEY; CDR2 reads SVGAGI. The length of the CDR3 is 15 residues. For the CDR3, the DNA is TGTGCCAGCACTTTCGGCAGGGGTAGCAATCAGCCCCAGCATTTT. Translating gives CASTFGRGSNQPQHF.

The chain has TRBV25-1 and TRBJ1-4; D might be TRBD1 (6 bases). The CDR3 loop spans 15 amino acids. V lost 1 base, J lost 6 bases, and 12 bases lay in between. The germline V gene has CDR1 MGHDK and CDR2 SYGVNS. CDR3: CASSESATGYEKLFF. CDR3 sequence (DNA): TGTGCCAGCAGTGAATCCGCGACAGGTTATGAAAAACTGTTTTTT.

The genes are TRBV18 and TRBJ1-6, with TRBD1 matching over 7 bases. Germline V gene sequence: CDR1 KGHSH, CDR2 LQKENI. The J segment lost 10 bases and the V segment lost 2 bases, leaving 14 bases of the junction unmatched. The CDR3 runs 17 residues. The DNA for the CDR3 is TGTGCCAGCTCACCATTTCCGGGGACAGAGTTAAGCTCACCCCTCCACTTT. Protein product: CASSPFPGTELSSPLHF.

The chain couples TRBV4-1 to TRBJ2-7, with D maybe TRBD2 (6 bases). Germline-derived CDR1 and CDR2 are MGHRA and YSYEKL. CDR3 length equals 15 residues. Trimming cost V 0 bases and J 9 bases, with 18 bases left between them. CDR3 protein: CASSQEMVAVRGQYF. The CDR3 bases are TGCGCCAGCAGCCAAGAAATGGTAGCGGTCCGTGGGCAGTACTTC.

The V call is TRBV19, the J call TRBJ2-3, with D uncertain. The CDR3 runs to 13 residues. CDR1 is LNHDA, CDR2 SQIVND, per germline (reference sequence). V shed 5 bases and J shed 2 bases, with 8 bases lying between them. CDR3 DNA sequence: TGTGCCAGTAGTGTTAGCTACACAGATACGCAGTATTTT. This gives the protein CASSVSYTDTQYF.